This TCR beta chain was documented in a study of cytomegalovirus exposure and HLA in healthy donors. V lost 0 bases and J lost 4; bases outside the gene matches: 4. Germline CDR1 SGHTS, CDR2 YDEGEE. CDR3 length: 15 amino acids. In the PCR, 60 Vbeta and 13 Jbeta primers were used. The method was immunoSEQ multiplex PCR; TCRdb's version includes in-frame clones alone and lacks a portion of them. The sample lists around 100,000 clones; about 60% were seen once. While unrecorded immune exposures were likely, the donors were nominally healthy when sampled. This clonotype originated in a woman younger than 45 in good health and CMV-seronegative. The sequencing sample was made of PBMCs. The chain has TRBV5-8 and TRBJ2-1; 7 positions match TRBD1. For the CDR3, the DNA is TGTGCCAGCAGCTTGGTAGGGGGCCCTTACAATGAGCAGTTCTTC. Translation: CASSLVGGPYNEQFF.